This T cell receptor beta chain emerged from a study of graft-versus-host responses after intestinal transplantation. Clones were read by immunoSEQ multiplex PCR, and TCRdb kept only the in-frame ones, dropping some. The data contain 86,000 or so clones, around nine tenths of them seen just once; the ten biggest clones take up roughly 6%. CDR3 length: 15 amino acids. Losses at the gene ends were 3 bases for V and 5 bases for J; bases not matched to a gene: 4. Germline loops: CDR1 SGHKS, CDR2 YYEKEE (reference sequence). Turning to this clone: Its antigen is not known.

This TCR derives from a human donor who received an intestinal transplant. Sequencing used unstimulated CD8+ T cells sorted from spleen or lymph node cells, obtained before intestinal transplant. The gene calls are TRBV5-5 and TRBJ2-7; 14 nucleotides align to TRBD2. The CDR3 sequence is CASSWGTSGSDEQYF. CDR3 in DNA: TGTGCCAGCAGCTGGGGGACTAGCGGGAGCGACGAGCAGTACTTC.